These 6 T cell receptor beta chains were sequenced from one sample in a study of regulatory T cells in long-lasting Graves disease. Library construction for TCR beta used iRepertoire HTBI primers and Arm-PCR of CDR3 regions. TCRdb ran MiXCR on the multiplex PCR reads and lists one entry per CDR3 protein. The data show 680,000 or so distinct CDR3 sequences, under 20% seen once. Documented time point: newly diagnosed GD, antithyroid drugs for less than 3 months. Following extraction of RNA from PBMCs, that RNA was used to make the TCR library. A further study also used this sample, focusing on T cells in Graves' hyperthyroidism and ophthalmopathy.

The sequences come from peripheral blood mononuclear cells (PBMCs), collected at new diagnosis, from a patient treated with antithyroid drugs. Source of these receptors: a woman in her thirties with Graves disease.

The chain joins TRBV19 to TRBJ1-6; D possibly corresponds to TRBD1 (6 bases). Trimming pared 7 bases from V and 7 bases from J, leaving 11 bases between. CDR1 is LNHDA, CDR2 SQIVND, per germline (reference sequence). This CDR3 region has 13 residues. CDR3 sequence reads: CASKVGHNSPLHF. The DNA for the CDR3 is TGTGCCAGTAAGGTGGGACACAATTCACCCCTCCACTTT. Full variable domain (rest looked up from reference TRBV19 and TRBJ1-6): DGGITQSPKYLFRKEGQNVTLSCEQNLNHDAMYWYRQDPGQGLRLIYYSQIVNDFQKGDIAEGYSVSREKKESFPLTVTSAQKNPTAFYLCASKVGHNSPLHFGNGTRLTVT.

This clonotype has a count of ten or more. In DNA, the CDR3 is TGTGCCAGCATTGGTCGAGCGGACTACACAGATACGCAGTATTTT. It encodes CASIGRADYTDTQYF. This chain uses TRBV2 with TRBJ2-3, with D perhaps matching TRBD2 (6 bases). The CDR3 consists of 15 residues. Between the trimmed V and J ends, which lost 7 bases and 2 bases, there was a span of 16 bases. CDR1 is SNHLY, CDR2 FYNNEI, per germline.

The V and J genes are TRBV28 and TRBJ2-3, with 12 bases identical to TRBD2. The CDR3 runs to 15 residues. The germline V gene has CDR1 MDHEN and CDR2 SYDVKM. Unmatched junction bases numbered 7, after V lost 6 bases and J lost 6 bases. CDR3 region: CASSTPLAGGDTQYF. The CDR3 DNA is TGTGCCAGCAGCACCCCTCTAGCGGGAGGGGATACGCAGTATTTT.

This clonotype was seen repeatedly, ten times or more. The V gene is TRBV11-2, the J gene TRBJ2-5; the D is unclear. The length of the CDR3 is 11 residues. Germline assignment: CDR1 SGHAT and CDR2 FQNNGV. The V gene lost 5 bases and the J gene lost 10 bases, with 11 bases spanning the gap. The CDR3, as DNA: TGTGCCAGCAGCCCCCCCGGGCGCCAGTACTTC. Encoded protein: CASSPPGRQYF.

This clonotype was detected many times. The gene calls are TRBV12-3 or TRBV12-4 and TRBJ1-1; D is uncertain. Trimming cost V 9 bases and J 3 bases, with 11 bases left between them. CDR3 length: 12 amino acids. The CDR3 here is CASREPDTEAFF. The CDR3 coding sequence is TGTGCCAGTAGGGAGCCTGACACTGAAGCTTTCTTT.

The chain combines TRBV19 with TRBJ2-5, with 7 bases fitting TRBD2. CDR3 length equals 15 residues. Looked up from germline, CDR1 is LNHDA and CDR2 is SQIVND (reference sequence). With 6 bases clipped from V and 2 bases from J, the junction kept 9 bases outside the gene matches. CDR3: CASSLGTKGQETQYF. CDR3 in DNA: TGTGCCAGTAGCCTCGGGACTAAGGGGCAAGAGACCCAGTACTTC.